These T cell receptor beta chains were read from a single sample in a study of cytomegalovirus exposure and HLA in healthy donors. Produced via immunoSEQ multiplex PCR; TCRdb's table is partial and in-frame only. Of about 130,000 clones in the sample, 80% to 90% were seen once. The sequenced sample was PBMCs. The origin of the receptors is a young woman in good health and CMV-seropositive. The CDR3 runs from the conserved cysteine through the conserved F or W. The D gene is left open where the match is weak. Size values are once, few and many counts, or a class for expanded clones, and some rows have none.

clone_size	v_call	d_call	j_call	cdr3_nt	cdr3_aa
.	TRBV6-4	.	TRBJ2-5	TGTGCCAGCAGTGACACCTCCCAGCGGAATCAAGAGACCCAGTACTTC	CASSDTSQRNQETQYF
.	TRBV4-2	.	TRBJ1-2	TGTGCCAGCAGCCATAACGAGGGAGACGGCTACACCTTC	CASSHNEGDGYTF
.	TRBV5-6	TRBD1	TRBJ2-7	TGTGCCAGCAGCTTTCCGCCCCGGGACAGGGATAACTACGAGCAGTACTTC	CASSFPPRDRDNYEQYF
.	TRBV5-4	TRBD2	TRBJ2-5	TGTGCCAGCAGCTCCCTCCTTGGTGTAGCGGGGGGGCAAGAGACCCAGTACTTC	CASSSLLGVAGGQETQYF
.	TRBV10-1	TRBD1	TRBJ2-7	TGCGCCAGCAGAATGGGACAGGGGGCCTCCTACGAGCAGTACTTC	CASRMGQGASYEQYF
.	TRBV7-2	TRBD2	TRBJ2-7	TGTGCCAGCAGCGAAGGGCTTTGGACTAGCTCCTACGAGCAGTACTTC	CASSEGLWTSSYEQYF
.	TRBV11-2	.	TRBJ1-4	TGTGCCAGCAGCTTACGAGTCGAGGAAAAACTGTTTTTT	CASSLRVEEKLFF
.	TRBV7-2	TRBD1	TRBJ2-5	TGTGCCAGCAGCTCCAGGACAGGACAAGAGACCCAGTACTTC	CASSSRTGQETQYF
.	TRBV6-5	.	TRBJ1-6	TGTGCCAGCAGTTACTCAGGCAGGGGTAATTCACCCCTCCACTTT	CASSYSGRGNSPLHF
once	TRBV9	.	TRBJ2-7	TGTGCCAGCAGCGTGGGGACAACAGGGTGGGGCTCCTACGAGCAGTACTTC	CASSVGTTGWGSYEQYF
.	TRBV7-2	TRBD2	TRBJ2-3	TGTGCCAGCAGCCCCATCAAGAACCTAGCGGGGGTAGATACGCAGTATTTT	CASSPIKNLAGVDTQYF
.	TRBV7-3	.	TRBJ2-1	TGTGCCAGCAGCTCACAAAACCAAGGACAGTACAATGAGCAGTTCTTC	CASSSQNQGQYNEQFF
.	TRBV2	.	TRBJ1-2	TGTGCCAGCAGTGAAGCGATACCAGGGCGGTATGGCTACACCTTC	CASSEAIPGRYGYTF
.	TRBV4-2	.	TRBJ1-2	TGTGCCAGCAGCCAAGGCAGGGCTTCTAACTATGGCTACACCTTC	CASSQGRASNYGYTF
.	TRBV5-1	.	TRBJ2-1	TGCGCCAGCAGCGCCGGAATTACAGTGCTCTCCTACAATGAGCAGTTCTTC	CASSAGITVLSYNEQFF
.	TRBV30	TRBD1	TRBJ1-2	TGTGCCTGGGAGGGGGCGGTGGATGGTGGCTACACCTTC	CAWEGAVDGGYTF
.	TRBV10-1	TRBD2	TRBJ2-1	TGCGCCAGCAGTGAGTTGTTAGCGGGGGCCTACAATGAGCAGTTCTTC	CASSELLAGAYNEQFF
once	TRBV19	.	TRBJ2-5	TGTGCCAGTAGTCCTCAGGGCCGAGAGACCCAGTACTTC	CASSPQGRETQYF
.	TRBV6-6	.	TRBJ1-3	TGTGCCAGCAGTTACTCCAGCTCTGGAAACACCATATATTTT	CASSYSSSGNTIYF
.	TRBV27	.	TRBJ2-3	TGTGCCAGCAGTTCCCCTCTCCGGGCAGATACGCAGTATTTT	CASSSPLRADTQYF
.	TRBV19	TRBD1	TRBJ1-4	TGTGCCAGTAGTCCCGGCGGGACAGGGAATGAAAAACTGTTTTTT	CASSPGGTGNEKLFF
.	TRBV6-6	TRBD1	TRBJ1-1	TGTGCCAGCAGCAAGGACAGGGTCACTGAAGCTTTCTTT	CASSKDRVTEAFF
.	TRBV15	.	TRBJ2-1	TGTGCCACCAGCCGCGACATATACAATGAGCAGTTCTTC	CATSRDIYNEQFF
.	TRBV5-1	.	TRBJ1-2	TGCGCCAGCAGCTTAGCGCCTAACTATGGCTACACCTTC	CASSLAPNYGYTF
.	TRBV19	.	TRBJ1-1	TGTGCCAGTAGGACTAACACTGAAGCTTTCTTT	CASRTNTEAFF
.	TRBV30	TRBD1	TRBJ1-3	TGTGCCTGGGCAGGGGGCGCAGGAAACACCATATATTTT	CAWAGGAGNTIYF
.	TRBV2	.	TRBJ1-1	TGTGCCGGGAGGGGGGAGGAGAGGATGAACACTGAAGCTTTCTTT	CAGRGEERMNTEAFF
.	TRBV6-5	.	TRBJ1-5	TGTGCCAGCAGACAGGGCAATCAGCCCCAGCATTTT	CASRQGNQPQHF
.	TRBV6-5	TRBD1	TRBJ2-2	TGTGCCAGCAGGGCAGGGGGCCCCGGGGAGCTGTTTTTT	CASRAGGPGELFF
.	TRBV10-3	.	TRBJ2-3	TGTGCCATCAGTGAGCCTGTAGCTGGCACAGATACGCAGTATTTT	CAISEPVAGTDTQYF
.	TRBV11-2	TRBD1	TRBJ2-5	TGTGCCAGCAGCTCGGGACAGGAGCAAGAGACCCAGTACTTC	CASSSGQEQETQYF
.	TRBV29-1	TRBD2	TRBJ2-5	TGCAGCGTTCTAAGGACTAGCGCGGAGCAAGAGACCCAGTACTTC	CSVLRTSAEQETQYF
.	TRBV5-1	TRBD2	TRBJ2-7	TGCGCCAGCAGCTTGGAAGGACTAGCGCTGGGAGAGCAGTACTTC	CASSLEGLALGEQYF
.	TRBV5-1	.	TRBJ2-3	TGCGCCAGCAGCTTGGGTGCGGGGAGTAGCACAGATACGCAGTATTTT	CASSLGAGSSTDTQYF
.	TRBV19	.	TRBJ2-1	TGTGCCAGTAGTATAGGAGGGCGGGGATCGGGGGAGCAGTTCTTC	CASSIGGRGSGEQFF
few	TRBV6-1	.	TRBJ2-7	TGTGCCAGCGGGGACAACTACGAGCAGTACTTC	CASGDNYEQYF
many	TRBV7-3	TRBD1	TRBJ1-6	TGTGCCAGCAGCCCCGGACAGGGGGGCAATTCACCCCTCCACTTT	CASSPGQGGNSPLHF
.	TRBV30	.	TRBJ2-5	TGTGCCTGGTCCCCGGGACTTCAAGAGACCCAGTACTTC	CAWSPGLQETQYF
.	TRBV5-1	.	TRBJ1-2	TGCGCCAGCAGCCCCCCTAAGCAACAGGCAGACGGCTACACCTTC	CASSPPKQQADGYTF